These T cell receptor beta chains were read from a single sample in a study of OX40 agonist ivuxolimab in advanced cancers. Here immunoSEQ multiplex PCR was the method, and the copy in TCRdb shows in-frame clones only, minus some. The sample has roughly 100,000 clones, around nine tenths seen once; the top ten hold roughly 0.77%. The specimen comprised CD4+ or CD8+ T cells sorted from blood, sampled in a trial of the OX40 agonist ivuxolimab. The origin of the receptors is an adult with an advanced solid tumor such as melanoma, head and neck, liver or kidney cancer. The CDR3 runs from the conserved cysteine through the conserved F or W. The order of the fields is clone size, J gene, D gene, V gene, CDR3 protein, CDR3 DNA. The D gene is left open where the match is weak. Clone size, where shown, is once, few, many, or a class for clones that have expanded.

>.|TRBJ2-2|TRBD2|TRBV9
CASSVLAGNTGELFF
TGTGCCAGCAGCGTTTTAGCGGGGAACACCGGGGAGCTGTTTTTT
>.|TRBJ2-7|.|TRBV7-9
CASSLDLATYEQYF
TGTGCCAGCAGCTTAGATTTAGCAACCTACGAGCAGTACTTC
>few|TRBJ1-5|.|TRBV9
CASSGDLNQPQHF
TGTGCCAGCAGCGGCGACTTGAATCAGCCCCAGCATTTT
>.|TRBJ2-3|.|TRBV7-2
CASSSIGTSTDTQYF
TGTGCCAGCAGCTCGATAGGCACTAGCACAGATACGCAGTATTTT
>.|TRBJ2-1|TRBD2|TRBV27
CASSRRGGGSDNEQFF
TGTGCCAGCAGTCGGCGGGGCGGGGGGTCAGACAATGAGCAGTTCTTC
>.|TRBJ1-5|TRBD1|TRBV7-2
CASSSSGTGNQPQHF
TGTGCCAGCAGCTCTTCCGGGACAGGCAATCAGCCCCAGCATTTT
>.|TRBJ2-1|TRBD1|TRBV7-9
CASSLPWDSPFF
TGTGCCAGCAGCCTACCCTGGGACAGCCCTTTCTTC
>.|TRBJ1-5|.|TRBV19
CASSPTGQYNQPQHF
TGTGCCAGTAGTCCAACAGGACAGTATAATCAGCCCCAGCATTTT
>.|TRBJ1-4|.|TRBV30
CAWSVPVANEKLFF
TGTGCCTGGAGTGTACCAGTAGCTAATGAAAAACTGTTTTTT
>.|TRBJ1-6|.|TRBV28
CASSLPHKNSGNSPLHF
TGTGCCAGCAGTTTACCCCATAAAAATTCGGGTAATTCACCCCTCCACTTT
>.|TRBJ1-2|.|TRBV28
CASSLQSPYGYTF
TGTGCCAGCAGTTTGCAATCCCCTTATGGCTACACCTTC
>.|TRBJ1-5|.|TRBV7-9
CASSFLYQPQHF
TGTGCCAGCAGTTTCCTTTATCAGCCCCAGCATTTT
>.|TRBJ1-2|TRBD1|TRBV19
CASLPGGHSQNYGYTF
TGTGCCAGCCTTCCAGGGGGGCATTCTCAAAACTATGGCTACACCTTC
>.|TRBJ1-1|.|TRBV9
CASSVETATEAFF
TGTGCCAGCAGCGTAGAAACGGCCACTGAAGCTTTCTTT
>.|TRBJ1-6|.|TRBV9
CASSVQGLAAGNSPLHF
TGTGCCAGCAGCGTACAGGGGTTAGCTGCGGGGAATTCACCCCTCCACTTT
>once|TRBJ1-6|TRBD1|TRBV5-1
CASRSWTGDNSPLHF
TGCGCCAGCAGATCTTGGACAGGGGATAATTCACCCCTCCACTTT
>.|TRBJ1-2|.|TRBV29-1
CSVDSGINYGYTF
TGCAGCGTTGATTCAGGGATTAACTATGGCTACACCTTC
>.|TRBJ2-5|.|TRBV30
CAWSVTAQETQYF
TGTGCCTGGAGTGTAACTGCTCAAGAGACCCAGTACTTC
>.|TRBJ1-5|.|TRBV19
CASSIRGNSNQPQHF
TGTGCCAGTAGTATTAGGGGGAATAGCAATCAGCCCCAGCATTTT
>.|TRBJ2-2|TRBD2|TRBV5-1
CASSLPSGDTGELFF
TGCGCCAGCAGCTTGCCTAGCGGGGACACCGGGGAGCTGTTTTTT
>.|TRBJ1-4|TRBD1|TRBV6-5
CASSRRQGPEKLFF
TGTGCCAGCAGCCGCCGACAGGGTCCCGAAAAACTGTTTTTT
>.|TRBJ1-1|.|TRBV6-1
CASKFGMNTEAFF
TGTGCCAGCAAGTTCGGCATGAACACTGAAGCTTTCTTT
>.|TRBJ2-1|TRBD2|TRBV7-2
CASSVQSGTTGDEQFF
TGTGCCAGCAGCGTCCAATCCGGGACTACAGGCGATGAGCAGTTCTTC
>.|TRBJ2-3|TRBD1|TRBV28
CASSLQTGMDTQYF
TGTGCCAGCAGTTTACAGACAGGGATGGATACGCAGTATTTT
>.|TRBJ2-1|.|TRBV18
CASRGLVQFF
TGTGCCAGCCGAGGGTTAGTGCAGTTCTTC
>.|TRBJ2-1|.|TRBV27
CASSLSGTFRLRYLYNEQFF
TGTGCCAGCAGTTTATCGGGGACTTTCAGACTCCGATACCTATACAATGAGCAGTTCTTC
>.|TRBJ2-7|.|TRBV5-6
CASSSRTDLYEQYF
TGTGCCAGCAGCTCCCGGACGGACCTCTACGAGCAGTACTTC
>.|TRBJ2-7|TRBD1|TRBV18
CASSPDRVTYEQYF
TGTGCCAGCTCACCAGACAGGGTTACCTACGAGCAGTACTTC
>.|TRBJ1-4|.|TRBV19
CASSRRNSNEKLFF
TGTGCCAGTAGCAGAAGGAACAGCAATGAAAAACTGTTTTTT
>.|TRBJ1-1|.|TRBV6-6
CASSYSSLFAKAFF
TGTGCCAGCAGTTACTCGTCTCTATTCGCAAAGGCTTTCTTT
>.|TRBJ2-7|TRBD1|TRBV6-6
CASSSGTGTYEQYF
TGTGCCAGCAGCTCCGGGACAGGGACCTACGAGCAGTACTTC
>.|TRBJ2-1|.|TRBV9
CASSVQGTYNEQFF
TGTGCCAGCAGCGTTCAGGGGACCTACAATGAGCAGTTCTTC
>.|TRBJ2-1|.|TRBV28
CASSPVGGSTDEQFF
TGTGCCAGCAGCCCCGTTGGGGGTAGCACCGATGAGCAGTTCTTC
>.|TRBJ2-2|.|TRBV2
CASGPQGTGELFF
TGTGCCAGCGGGCCCCAGGGCACCGGGGAGCTGTTTTTT
>.|TRBJ2-1|TRBD1|TRBV5-1
CASSPGTGPLNEQFF
TGCGCCAGCAGCCCAGGGACAGGGCCGTTAAATGAGCAGTTCTTC
>once|TRBJ2-7|.|TRBV6-5
CASTEGPAYEQYF
TGTGCCAGCACCGAGGGACCGGCCTACGAGCAGTACTTC
>.|TRBJ1-2|TRBD1|TRBV27
CASSPPGQGANGYTF
TGTGCCAGCAGTCCCCCGGGACAGGGGGCAAACGGCTACACCTTC
>.|TRBJ1-2|.|TRBV18
CASSPGTDPRGYTF
TGTGCCAGCTCACCGGGGACCGACCCACGGGGCTACACCTTC
>.|TRBJ2-5|TRBD1|TRBV19
CASSTQTGGVETQYF
TGTGCCAGTAGCACACAGACAGGGGGCGTAGAGACCCAGTACTTC
>.|TRBJ2-7|.|TRBV5-1
CASSLGQVSSEQYF
TGCGCCAGCAGCTTGGGACAGGTTTCTAGCGAGCAGTACTTC
>.|TRBJ1-5|.|TRBV10-3
CAISERRVEDQPQHF
TGTGCCATCAGTGAAAGGAGGGTCGAGGATCAGCCCCAGCATTTT
>.|TRBJ1-3|.|TRBV7-8
CASSSNSISGNTIYF
TGTGCCAGCAGCTCAAACAGCATCTCTGGAAACACCATATATTTT
>.|TRBJ2-3|TRBD1|TRBV25-1
CASSELGQSTDTQYF
TGTGCCAGCAGTGAATTGGGACAGAGCACAGATACGCAGTATTTT
>few|TRBJ1-2|TRBD1|TRBV12-5
CASGLWTGGEAGYTF
TGTGCTAGTGGTTTGTGGACAGGGGGCGAGGCTGGCTACACCTTC
>.|TRBJ1-2|.|TRBV6-4
CASSDSNLGTKGYTF
TGTGCCAGCAGTGACTCTAATTTGGGGACGAAGGGCTACACCTTC
>.|TRBJ1-2|.|TRBV19
CATRFNYGYTF
TGTGCCACGCGTTTTAACTATGGCTACACCTTC
>.|TRBJ2-3|.|TRBV30
CAWRRSAADTQYF
TGTGCCTGGAGACGGTCAGCGGCAGATACGCAGTATTTT
>.|TRBJ2-7|.|TRBV7-2
CASSRGIGAYEQYF
TGTGCCAGCAGCCGAGGCATAGGGGCCTACGAGCAGTACTTC
>.|TRBJ2-7|.|TRBV7-2
CASSQLQGWNEQYF
TGTGCCAGCAGCCAACTTCAGGGGTGGAACGAGCAGTACTTC
>.|TRBJ1-3|.|TRBV19
CASRPRDQVSGNTIYF
TGTGCCAGTCGCCCCCGGGACCAGGTCTCTGGAAACACCATATATTTT
>.|TRBJ2-7|.|TRBV18
CASSPGTYEQYF
TGTGCCAGCTCACCAGGAACCTACGAGCAGTACTTC
>.|TRBJ2-4|.|TRBV7-6
CASSRDWNNIQYF
TGTGCCAGCAGCCGGGACTGGAACAACATTCAGTACTTC
>.|TRBJ1-1|.|TRBV18
CASSPGGSMNTEAFF
TGTGCCAGCTCACCAGGGGGATCTATGAACACTGAAGCTTTCTTT